These T cell receptor beta chains were read from a single sample in a study of OX40 agonist ivuxolimab in advanced cancers. Data came from immunoSEQ multiplex PCR; TCRdb stores just in-frame clones and leaves some out. Among tens of thousands of clones listed, around 89% were seen once. This specimen consisted of CD4+ or CD8+ T cells sorted from blood, obtained in a trial of the OX40 agonist ivuxolimab. These receptors all come from an adult with an advanced solid tumor such as melanoma, head and neck, liver or kidney cancer. Each CDR3 is given with its conserved first and last residue. The D gene is left open where the match is weak. Clone size is shown for a subset of rows, as once, few, many or a class of expanded clone.

D gene,clone size,V gene,J gene,CDR3 DNA,CDR3 protein
.,.,TRBV25-1,TRBJ2-7,TGTGCCAGCAGACCCCTGGGCGGTTCTGCCTACGAGCAGTACTTC,CASRPLGGSAYEQYF
.,once,TRBV28,TRBJ2-1,TGTGCCACCGGGGACCGCACATACAATGAGCAGTTCTTC,CATGDRTYNEQFF
TRBD1,.,TRBV9,TRBJ2-2,TGTGCCAGCAGCGCGGGACAGGTGAACACCGGGGAGCTGTTTTTT,CASSAGQVNTGELFF
.,.,TRBV10-3,TRBJ1-3,TGTGCCATCAGTGAGTCGGGGGTCGCTGGAAACACCATATATTTT,CAISESGVAGNTIYF
TRBD2,once,TRBV7-3,TRBJ2-1,TGTGCCAGCAGCTGGGCTAGCGGCACAAATGAGCAGTTCTTC,CASSWASGTNEQFF
.,.,TRBV4-2,TRBJ2-1,TGTGCCAGCAGCATTAGCGGAGGGAACTACAATGAGCAGTTCTTC,CASSISGGNYNEQFF
.,.,TRBV20-1,TRBJ1-2,TGCAGTACTCCGGCTGGCTACACCTTC,CSTPAGYTF
TRBD1,.,TRBV7-2,TRBJ2-2,TGTGCCAGCAGCACCTACAGGGGGCGCATGACCGGGGAGCTGTTTTTT,CASSTYRGRMTGELFF
.,.,TRBV18,TRBJ2-7,TGTGCCAGCTCACCTTCGAGGGGGGGGGTCTACGAGCAGTACTTC,CASSPSRGGVYEQYF
.,once,TRBV5-1,TRBJ2-1,TGCGCCAGCAGCTTGCGGCCGGAGGGTATCGCATACAATGAGCAGTTCTTC,CASSLRPEGIAYNEQFF
TRBD2,.,TRBV18,TRBJ2-1,TGTGCCAGCTCATCGACCGGGACTAGCGGGGAGCAGTTCTTC,CASSSTGTSGEQFF